The clone carrying this TCR beta chain is a singleton in its sample. One end of the junction does not line up with germline, which may come from a read error. The template was RNA from unsorted bulk tissue. More than 3 cm separated this lung sample from the edge of the tumor. The CDR3 loop spans 15 amino acids. CDR1 and CDR2 (germline): MRHNA, SNTAGT. The data belong to a study of tumor and adjacent non-tumor tissue in lung cancer. A modified ARM-PCR protocol with three rounds of nested PCR amplified TCRbeta. TCRdb re-called the multiplex PCR reads through MiXCR, storing one row per CDR3 protein. This table has 90,000 to 100,000 distinct CDR3 sequences, about 80% appearing once.

The source of this sequence is a man aged 60 to 75 with small cell lung cancer. The chain employs TRBV6-4 and TRBJ2-1, with TRBD2 as a possible D gene (6 bases). Sequencing was done on a sample of distant non-tumor lung tissue. The CDR3 region is CDSSDRAGSGYEQFF. CDR3 sequence (DNA): TGTGACAGCAGTGACCGGGCCGGGAGTGGTTATGAGCAGTTCTTC.